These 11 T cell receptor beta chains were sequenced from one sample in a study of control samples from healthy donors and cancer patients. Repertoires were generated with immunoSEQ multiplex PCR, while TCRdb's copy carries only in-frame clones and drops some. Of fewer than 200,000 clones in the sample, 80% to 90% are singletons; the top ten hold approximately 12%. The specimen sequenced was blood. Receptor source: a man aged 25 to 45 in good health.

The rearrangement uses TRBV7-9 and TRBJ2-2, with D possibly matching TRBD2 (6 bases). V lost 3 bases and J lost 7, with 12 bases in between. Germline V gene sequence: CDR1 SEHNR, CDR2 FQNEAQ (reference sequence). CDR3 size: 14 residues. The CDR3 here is CASSLAGSDGELFF. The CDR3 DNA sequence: TGTGCCAGCAGCTTGGCGGGGTCTGACGGGGAGCTGTTTTTT.

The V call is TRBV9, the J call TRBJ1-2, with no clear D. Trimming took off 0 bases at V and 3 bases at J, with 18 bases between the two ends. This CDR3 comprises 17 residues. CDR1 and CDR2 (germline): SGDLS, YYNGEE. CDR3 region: CASSVGPTGTRDYGYTF. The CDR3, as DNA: TGTGCCAGCAGCGTAGGTCCGACGGGAACGAGAGACTATGGCTACACCTTC.

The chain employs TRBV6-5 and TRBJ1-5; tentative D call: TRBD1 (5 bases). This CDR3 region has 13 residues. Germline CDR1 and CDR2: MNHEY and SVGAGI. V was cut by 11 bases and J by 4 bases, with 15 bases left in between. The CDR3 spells CAGSRTGNQPQHF. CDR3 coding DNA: TGTGCCGGAAGTCGTACAGGAAATCAGCCCCAGCATTTT.

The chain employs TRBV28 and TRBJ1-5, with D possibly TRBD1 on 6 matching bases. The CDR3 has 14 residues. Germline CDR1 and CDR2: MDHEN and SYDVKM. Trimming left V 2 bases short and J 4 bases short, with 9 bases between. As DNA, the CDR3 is TGTGCCAGCAGTTTACAGGGGATGAATCAGCCCCAGCATTTT. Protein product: CASSLQGMNQPQHF.

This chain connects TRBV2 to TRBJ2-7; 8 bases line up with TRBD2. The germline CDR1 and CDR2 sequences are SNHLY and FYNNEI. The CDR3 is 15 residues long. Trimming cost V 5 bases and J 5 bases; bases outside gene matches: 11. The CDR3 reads CASSPQGLGTDEQYF. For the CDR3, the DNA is TGTGCCAGCAGTCCTCAGGGACTAGGAACCGACGAGCAGTACTTC.

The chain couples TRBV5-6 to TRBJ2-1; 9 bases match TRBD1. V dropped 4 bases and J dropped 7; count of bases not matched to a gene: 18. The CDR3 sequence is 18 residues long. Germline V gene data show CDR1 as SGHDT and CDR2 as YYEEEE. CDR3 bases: TGTGCCAGCAGCCGAAAAATTACGGACAGGGGTAATCGTAATGAGCAGTTCTTC. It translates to CASSRKITDRGNRNEQFF.

CDR3 protein: CASSSPRLVVDNEQFF. Here the CDR3 DNA reads TGTGCCAGCAGCTCCCCTCGACTAGTAGTTGACAATGAGCAGTTCTTC. The V call is TRBV13, the J call TRBJ2-1; D may be TRBD2 (6 bases). Per the germline V gene, CDR1 is PRHDT and CDR2 is FYEKMQ (reference sequence). This CDR3 spans 16 amino acids. Trimming shortened V by 4 bases and J by 5 bases, and 18 bases separated the two germline ends.

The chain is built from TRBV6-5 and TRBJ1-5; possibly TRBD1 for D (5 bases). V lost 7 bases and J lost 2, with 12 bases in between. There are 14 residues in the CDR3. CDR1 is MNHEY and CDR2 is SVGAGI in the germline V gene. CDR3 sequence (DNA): TGTGCCAGCAATAGGGGCGCGGGCAATCAGCCCCAGCATTTT. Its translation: CASNRGAGNQPQHF.

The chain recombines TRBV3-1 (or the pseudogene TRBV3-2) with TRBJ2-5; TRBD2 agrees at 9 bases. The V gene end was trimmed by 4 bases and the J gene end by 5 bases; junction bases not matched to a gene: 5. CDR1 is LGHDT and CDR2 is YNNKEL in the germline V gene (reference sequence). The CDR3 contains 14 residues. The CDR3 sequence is CASSLSGGRETQYF. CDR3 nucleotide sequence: TGTGCCAGCAGCCTTAGCGGGGGTCGTGAGACCCAGTACTTC.

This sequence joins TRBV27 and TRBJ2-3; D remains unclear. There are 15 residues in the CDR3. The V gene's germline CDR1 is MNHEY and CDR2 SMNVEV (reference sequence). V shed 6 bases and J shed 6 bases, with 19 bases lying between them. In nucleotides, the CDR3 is TGTGCCAGCAGAACCTTAAGTGATCCTCCCGATACGCAGTATTTT. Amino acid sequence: CASRTLSDPPDTQYF.

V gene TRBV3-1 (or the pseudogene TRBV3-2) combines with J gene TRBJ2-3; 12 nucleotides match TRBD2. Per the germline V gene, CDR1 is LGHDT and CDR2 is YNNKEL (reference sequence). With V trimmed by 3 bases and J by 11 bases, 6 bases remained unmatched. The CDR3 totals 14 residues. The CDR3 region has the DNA TGTGCCAGCAGCCAGACTAGCGGGGGATCATTGCAGTATTTT. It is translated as CASSQTSGGSLQYF.